The text below deals with one TCR beta chain. The target antigen is unknown. The ends were cut back, 3 bases at V and 3 bases at J, with 15 bases in the middle. CDR1 and CDR2 from the germline V gene are LNHDA and SQIVND (reference sequence). This CDR3 spans 16 amino acids. From the reads, TCRdb called clonotypes with MiXCR, one entry per CDR3 protein. The sample includes over 150,000 distinct CDR3 sequences, approximately 18% of them seen just once. These data belong to a study of T cell repertoires in cytomegalovirus infection. Regarding the study as a whole: Summed public TCR beta family frequency identified CMV carriers bearing the relevant HLA. The ex vivo response was dominated by HLA-C-restricted CMV-specific TCR beta clonotypes.

Sequencing was done on a sample of CD8+ T cells from PBMCs. The chain links TRBV19 to TRBJ1-5; D is undetermined. This receptor was taken from a human donor in good health (CMV status not recorded). Some clones in this sample may be carry-over from other donors' samples. This CDR3 is CASSIYKEIINQPQHF. DNA of the CDR3: TGTGCCAGTAGTATTTATAAGGAGATCATCAATCAGCCCCAGCATTTT.